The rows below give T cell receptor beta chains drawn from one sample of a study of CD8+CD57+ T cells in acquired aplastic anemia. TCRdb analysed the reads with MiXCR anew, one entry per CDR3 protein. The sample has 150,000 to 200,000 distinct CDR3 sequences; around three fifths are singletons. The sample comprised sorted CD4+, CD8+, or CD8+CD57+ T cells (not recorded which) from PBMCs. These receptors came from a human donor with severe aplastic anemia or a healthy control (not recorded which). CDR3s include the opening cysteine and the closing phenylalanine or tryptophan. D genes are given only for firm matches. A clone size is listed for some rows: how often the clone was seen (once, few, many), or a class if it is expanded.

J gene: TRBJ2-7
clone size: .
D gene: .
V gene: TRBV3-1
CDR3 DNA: TGTGCCAGCAGCCAAGGCCAGAGGAGCTCCTACGAGCAGTACTTC
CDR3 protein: CASSQGQRSSYEQYF

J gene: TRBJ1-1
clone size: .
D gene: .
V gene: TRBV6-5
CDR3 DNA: TGTGCCAGCAGAACAGCCGGAAGAGAAGCTTTCTTT
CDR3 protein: CASRTAGREAFF

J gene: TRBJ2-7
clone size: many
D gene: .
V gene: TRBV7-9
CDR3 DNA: TGTGCCAGCAGTAAAGGGTTCTACGAGCAGTACTTC
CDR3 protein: CASSKGFYEQYF

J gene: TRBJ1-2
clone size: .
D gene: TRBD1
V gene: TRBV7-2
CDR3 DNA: TGTGCCAGTTTCCACCACAGGGGACCTAACTATGGCTACACCTTC
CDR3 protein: CASFHHRGPNYGYTF

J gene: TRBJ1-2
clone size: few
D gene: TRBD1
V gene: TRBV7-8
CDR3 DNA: TGTGCCAGCAGCCAATATCCGGACAGGCAGCCGTATTATGGCTACACCTTC
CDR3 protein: CASSQYPDRQPYYGYTF

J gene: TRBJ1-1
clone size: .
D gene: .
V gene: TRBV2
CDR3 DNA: TGTGCCGACTACCCCCCGGCAGACATGAACACTGAAGCTTTCTTT
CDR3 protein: CADYPPADMNTEAFF

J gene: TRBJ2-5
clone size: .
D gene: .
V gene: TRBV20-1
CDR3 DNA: TGCAGTGCTCCGGCCAGCGTGGAGACCCAGTACTTC
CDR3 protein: CSAPASVETQYF

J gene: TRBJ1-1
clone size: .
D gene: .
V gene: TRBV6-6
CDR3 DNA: TGTGCCAGCAGTTACGTCCTGTGGACTGAAGCTTTCTTT
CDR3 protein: CASSYVLWTEAFF

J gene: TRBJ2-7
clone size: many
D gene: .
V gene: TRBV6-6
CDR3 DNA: TGTGCCACCGAACTCGGTGGTTCCTACGAGCAGTACTTC
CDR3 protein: CATELGGSYEQYF

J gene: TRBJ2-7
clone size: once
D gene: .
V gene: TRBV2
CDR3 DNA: TGTGCCAGCAGTCCCCAGGGTGGGGGGCAAAACCATGAGGACTTC
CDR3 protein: CASSPQGGGQNHEDF

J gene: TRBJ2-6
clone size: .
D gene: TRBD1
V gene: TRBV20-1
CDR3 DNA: TGCAGTGCCGCTACAGGGGCGAGTCTGTCTGGGGCCAACGTCCTGACTTTC
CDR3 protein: CSAATGASLSGANVLTF

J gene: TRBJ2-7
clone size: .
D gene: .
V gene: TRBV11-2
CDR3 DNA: TGTGCCAGCAGCTTTTCGACGGGGCAATACGAGCAGTACTTC
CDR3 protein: CASSFSTGQYEQYF

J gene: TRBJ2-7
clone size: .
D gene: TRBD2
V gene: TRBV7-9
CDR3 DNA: TGTGCCAGCAGCTTAGGGGACAGGGGACTAGCGGGGGTCTACGAGCAGTACTTC
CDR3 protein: CASSLGDRGLAGVYEQYF

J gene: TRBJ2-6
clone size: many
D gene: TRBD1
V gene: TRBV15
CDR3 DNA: TGTGCCACCAGCGGGACGGGACAGCAGAGTGCCTACTCTGGGGCCAACGTCCTGACTTTC
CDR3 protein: CATSGTGQQSAYSGANVLTF

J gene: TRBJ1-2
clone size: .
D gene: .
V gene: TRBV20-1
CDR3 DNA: TGCAGTGCGACTGACGGTGATGGCTACACCTTC
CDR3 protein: CSATDGDGYTF

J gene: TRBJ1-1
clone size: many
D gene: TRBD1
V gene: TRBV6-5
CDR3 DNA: TGTGCCAGCACTTACACAACTACAGGGGCCGACCATGAAGCTTTCTTT
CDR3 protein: CASTYTTTGADHEAFF

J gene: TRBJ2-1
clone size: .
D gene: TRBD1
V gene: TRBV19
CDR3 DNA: TGTGCCAGTAGTATCGGGACAGGGGCTGAGCAGTTCTTC
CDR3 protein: CASSIGTGAEQFF

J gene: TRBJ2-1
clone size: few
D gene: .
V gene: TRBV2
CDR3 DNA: TGTGCCAGCAGGTCGACTAGCAATGAGCAGTTCTTC
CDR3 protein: CASRSTSNEQFF

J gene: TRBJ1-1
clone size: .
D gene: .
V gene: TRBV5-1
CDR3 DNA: TGCGCCAGCAGCTGGCAGACAGCGAACACTGAAGCTTTCTTT
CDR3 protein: CASSWQTANTEAFF

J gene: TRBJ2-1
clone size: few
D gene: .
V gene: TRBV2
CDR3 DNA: TGTGCCAGCAGTGTGGGGTCCTCTACGGATGAGCAGTTCTTC
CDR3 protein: CASSVGSSTDEQFF

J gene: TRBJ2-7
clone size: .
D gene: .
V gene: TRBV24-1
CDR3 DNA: TGTGCCAGCAGTTATCCCGGGCCGTACCGGGGGGAGCAGTACTTC
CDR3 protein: CASSYPGPYRGEQYF

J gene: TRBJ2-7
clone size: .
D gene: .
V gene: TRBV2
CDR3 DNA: TGTGCCAGCAGCTCTACACAGGGTCTAAACTTC
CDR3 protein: CASSSTQGLNF

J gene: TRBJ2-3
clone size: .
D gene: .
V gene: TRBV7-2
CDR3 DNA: TGTGCCAGCAGCTTAGAGTCTCCAGATACGCAGTATTTT
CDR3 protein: CASSLESPDTQYF

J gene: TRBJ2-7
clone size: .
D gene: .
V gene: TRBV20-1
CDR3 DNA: TGCAGTGCTCGAGGGGACCCCACGTTCCAGGGAATCTACGAGCAGTACTTC
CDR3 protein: CSARGDPTFQGIYEQYF

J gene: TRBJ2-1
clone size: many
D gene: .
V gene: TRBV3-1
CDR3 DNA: TGTGCCAGCAGCCAAGTGTCAGCTGAGCAGTTCTTC
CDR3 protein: CASSQVSAEQFF

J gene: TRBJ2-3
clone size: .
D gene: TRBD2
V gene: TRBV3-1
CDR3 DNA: TGTGCCAGCAGCGAGACTAGCGGGGGGGCCGGGACAGATACGCAGTATTTT
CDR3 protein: CASSETSGGAGTDTQYF

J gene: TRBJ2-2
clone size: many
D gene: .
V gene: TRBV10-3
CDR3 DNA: TGTGCCATCAGTGGTAAAGATACCGGGGAGCTGTTTTTT
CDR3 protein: CAISGKDTGELFF

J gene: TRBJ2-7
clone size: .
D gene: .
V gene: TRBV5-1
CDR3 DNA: TGCGCCAGCAGCTTGACGTACAGAACACTCTACGAGCAGTACTTC
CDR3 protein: CASSLTYRTLYEQYF

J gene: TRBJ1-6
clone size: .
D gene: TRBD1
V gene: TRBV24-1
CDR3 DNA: TGTGCCACCAGTGAAAACAGGGGGGCTGGGGATTCACCCCTCCACTTT
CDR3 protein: CATSENRGAGDSPLHF

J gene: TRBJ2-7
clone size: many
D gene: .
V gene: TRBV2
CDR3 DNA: TGTGCCAGCAGTGGGGGCGTGCAGGCGTTGTACTTC
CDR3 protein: CASSGGVQALYF

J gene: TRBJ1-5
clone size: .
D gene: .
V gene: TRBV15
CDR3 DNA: TGTGCCACCAGCAGAAAGGCGACAGGATTCAATCAGCCCCAGCATTTT
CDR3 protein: CATSRKATGFNQPQHF

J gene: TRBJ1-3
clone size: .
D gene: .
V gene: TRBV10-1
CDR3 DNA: TGCGCCAGCAGCCCGACAAGTTCTGGAAACACCATATATTTT
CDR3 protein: CASSPTSSGNTIYF

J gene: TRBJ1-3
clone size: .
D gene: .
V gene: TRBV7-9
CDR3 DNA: TGTGCCAGCAGCCGTTCCGGACCCTCTGGAAACACCATATATTTT
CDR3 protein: CASSRSGPSGNTIYF

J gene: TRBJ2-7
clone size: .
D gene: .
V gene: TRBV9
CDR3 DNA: TGTGCCAGCAGTTACGGCGGGAACTCCTACGAGCAGTACTTC
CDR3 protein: CASSYGGNSYEQYF

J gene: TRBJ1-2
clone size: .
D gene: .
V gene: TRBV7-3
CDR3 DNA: TGTGCCAGCAGTCAAGCCTTGGGCTATGGCTACACCTTC
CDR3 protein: CASSQALGYGYTF

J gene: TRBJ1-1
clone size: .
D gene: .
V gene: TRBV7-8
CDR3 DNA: TGTGCCAGCAGCTCGACAGGAGGGATGACTGAAGCTTTCTTT
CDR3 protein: CASSSTGGMTEAFF

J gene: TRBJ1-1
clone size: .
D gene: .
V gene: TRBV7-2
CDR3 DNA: TGTGCCAGCAGCTTAGTGGGCGGGCAGAACACTGAAGCTTTCTTT
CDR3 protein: CASSLVGGQNTEAFF

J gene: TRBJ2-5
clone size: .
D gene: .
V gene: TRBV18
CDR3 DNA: TGTGCCAGCTCATCGGACAGAGTCACCCAGTACTTC
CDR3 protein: CASSSDRVTQYF

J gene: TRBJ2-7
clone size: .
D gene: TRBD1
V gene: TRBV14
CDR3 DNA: TGTGCCAGCAGCGTGGGGACAGGGCGATCCTACGAGCAGTACTTC
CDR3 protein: CASSVGTGRSYEQYF

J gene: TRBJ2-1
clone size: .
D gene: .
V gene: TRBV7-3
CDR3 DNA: TGTGCCAGCAGCATCGGGACGGCCAGATACAATGAGCAGTTCTTC
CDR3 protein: CASSIGTARYNEQFF

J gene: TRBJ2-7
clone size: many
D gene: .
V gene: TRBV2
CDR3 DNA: TGTGCCAGCAGTGAAATGACCTGCGAGCAGTACTTC
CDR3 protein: CASSEMTCEQYF

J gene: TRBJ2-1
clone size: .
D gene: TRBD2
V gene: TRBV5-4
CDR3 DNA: TGTGCCAGCAGCTTGGTTAGGCGGGAGGGGAATGAGCAGTTCTTC
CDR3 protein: CASSLVRREGNEQFF

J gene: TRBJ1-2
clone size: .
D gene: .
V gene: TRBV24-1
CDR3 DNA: TGTGCCACCAGCGGGGGCAGGGGCCTTCTCGAATGCTACATCTTC
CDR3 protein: CATSGGRGLLECYIF